This T cell receptor beta chain is from a study of neurological immune-mediated disorders. CDR1 LNHNV and CDR2 YYDKDF come from the germline V gene (reference sequence). CDR3 length: 16 amino acids. V was shortened by 5 bases and J by 7 bases, with 21 bases between the two germline ends. As for the cDNA, it was generated by 5'RACE with 10-nucleotide random UMIs. MiXCR, applied by TCRdb to the 5' RACE reads, yields one record per CDR3 protein. The repertoire holds fewer than 60,000 distinct CDR3 sequences, with more than 3.5% as singletons. Ten or more counts support this clonotype. Sample: PBMCs. This clonotype was sampled from a man in his 60s with multiple sclerosis. The V call is TRBV15, the J call TRBJ2-1, with TRBD2 as a possible D gene (6 bases). The CDR3 DNA reads as TGTGCCACCAGCGCCTCTGGACTATTGGGATTGAATGAGCAGTTCTTC. Its protein is CATSASGLLGLNEQFF.